This T cell receptor (beta chain) was captured by sequencing in a study of blood T cell repertoires in COVID-19. Germline loops: CDR1 SGHVS, CDR2 FNYEAQ. V dropped 0 bases and J dropped 7; count of bases not matched to a gene: 6. This CDR3 spans 16 amino acids. Original processing methods: Amplification with reference gene primers provided the estimates of nucleated cell counts. Produced via immunoSEQ multiplex PCR; TCRdb's table is partial and in-frame only. V, J and clone size reflect that table, while D and trimming were determined from the DNA. The top ten hold approximately 6% of the sample, which has roughly 11,000 clones, more than 80% seen once.

The sample comprised peripheral blood. The sequence was collected from a human donor in a cohort sampled during active COVID-19. V usage is TRBV7-6 and J usage is TRBJ2-5, with 12 bases that match TRBD2. This chain's CDR3 is CASSLAGTSGPGTQYF. Written as DNA, the CDR3 is TGTGCCAGCAGCTTAGCCGGGACTAGCGGGCCGGGGACCCAGTACTTC.